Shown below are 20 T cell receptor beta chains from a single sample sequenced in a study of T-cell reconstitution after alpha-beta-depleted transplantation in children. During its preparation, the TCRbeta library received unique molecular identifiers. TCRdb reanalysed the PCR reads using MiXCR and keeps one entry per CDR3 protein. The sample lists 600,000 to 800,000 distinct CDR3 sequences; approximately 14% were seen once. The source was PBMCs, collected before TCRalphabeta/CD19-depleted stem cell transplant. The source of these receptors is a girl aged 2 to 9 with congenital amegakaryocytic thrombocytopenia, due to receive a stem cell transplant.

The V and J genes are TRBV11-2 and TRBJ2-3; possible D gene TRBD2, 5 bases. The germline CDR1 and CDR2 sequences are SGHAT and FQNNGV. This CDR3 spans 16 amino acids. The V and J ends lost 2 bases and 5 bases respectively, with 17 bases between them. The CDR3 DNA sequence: TGTGCCAGCAGCTTAAAAACTACCCTAGAGGGAGATACGCAGTATTTT. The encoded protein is CASSLKTTLEGDTQYF. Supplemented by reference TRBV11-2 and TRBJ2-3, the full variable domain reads EAGVAQSPRYKIIEKRQSVAFWCNPISGHATLYWYQQILGQGPKLLIQFQNNGVVDDSQLPKDRFSAERLKGVDSTLKIQPAKLEDSAVYLCASSLKTTLEGDTQYFGPGTRLTVL.

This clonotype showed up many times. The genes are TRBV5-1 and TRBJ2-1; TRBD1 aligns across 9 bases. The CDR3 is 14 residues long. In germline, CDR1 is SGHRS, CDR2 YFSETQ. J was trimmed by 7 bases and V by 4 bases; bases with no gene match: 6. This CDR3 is CASSLRDRVNEQFF. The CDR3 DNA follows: TGCGCCAGCAGCCTCAGGGACAGGGTAAATGAGCAGTTCTTC. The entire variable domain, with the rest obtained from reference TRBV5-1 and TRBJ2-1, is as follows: KAGVTQTPRYLIKTRGQQVTLSCSPISGHRSVSWYQQTPGQGLQFLFEYFSETQRNKGNFPGRFSGRQFSNSRSEMNVSTLELGDSALYLCASSLRDRVNEQFFGPGTRLTVL.

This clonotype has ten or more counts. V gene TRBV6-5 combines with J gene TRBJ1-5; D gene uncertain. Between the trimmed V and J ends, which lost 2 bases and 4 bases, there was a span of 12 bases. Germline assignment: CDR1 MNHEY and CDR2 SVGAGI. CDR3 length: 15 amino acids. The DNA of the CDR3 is TGTGCCAGCAGTTACGTGGCAGGCCCAAATCAGCCCCAGCATTTT. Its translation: CASSYVAGPNQPQHF.

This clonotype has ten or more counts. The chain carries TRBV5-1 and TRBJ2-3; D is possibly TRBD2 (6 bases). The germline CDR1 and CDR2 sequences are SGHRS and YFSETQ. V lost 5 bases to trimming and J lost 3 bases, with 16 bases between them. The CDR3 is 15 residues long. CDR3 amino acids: CASRHRTTETDTQYF. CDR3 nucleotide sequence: TGCGCCAGCAGACACCGGACTACCGAGACAGATACGCAGTATTTT.

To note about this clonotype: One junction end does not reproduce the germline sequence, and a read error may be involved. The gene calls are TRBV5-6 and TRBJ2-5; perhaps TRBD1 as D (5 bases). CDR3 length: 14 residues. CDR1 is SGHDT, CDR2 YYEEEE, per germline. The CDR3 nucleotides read TGTGCCAGCAGCTTGCGGACACCCCAAGAGACCCAGTCCTTC. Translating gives CASSLRTPQETQSF.

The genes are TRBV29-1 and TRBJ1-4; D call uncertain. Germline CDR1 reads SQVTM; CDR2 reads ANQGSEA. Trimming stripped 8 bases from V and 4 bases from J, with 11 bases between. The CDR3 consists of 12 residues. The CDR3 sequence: CSPRRLNEKLFF. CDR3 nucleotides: TGCAGCCCCCGGCGGCTTAATGAAAAACTGTTTTTT.

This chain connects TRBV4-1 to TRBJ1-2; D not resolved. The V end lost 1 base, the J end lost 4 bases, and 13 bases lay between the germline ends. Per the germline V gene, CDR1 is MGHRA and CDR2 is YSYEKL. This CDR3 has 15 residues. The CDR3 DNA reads TGCGCCAGCAGCCAAGGGTGGGGAGGCGTCTATGGCTACACCTTC. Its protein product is CASSQGWGGVYGYTF.

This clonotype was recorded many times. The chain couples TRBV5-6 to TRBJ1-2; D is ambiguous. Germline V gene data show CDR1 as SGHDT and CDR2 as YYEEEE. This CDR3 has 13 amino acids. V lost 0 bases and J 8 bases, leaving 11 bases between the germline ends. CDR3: CASSLGDAVGYTF. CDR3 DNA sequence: TGTGCCAGCAGCTTGGGTGACGCGGTGGGCTACACCTTC. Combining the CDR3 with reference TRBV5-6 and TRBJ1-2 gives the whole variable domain DAGVTQSPTHLIKTRGQQVTLRCSPKSGHDTVSWYQQALGQGPQFIFQYYEEEERQRGNFPDRFSGHQFPNYSSELNVNALLLGDSALYLCASSLGDAVGYTFGSGTRLTVV.

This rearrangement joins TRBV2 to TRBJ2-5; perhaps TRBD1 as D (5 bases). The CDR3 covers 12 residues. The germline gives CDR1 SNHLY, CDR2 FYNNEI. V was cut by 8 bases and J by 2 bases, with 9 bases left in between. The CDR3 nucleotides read TGTGCCAGCGGTGGGGCGCAAGAGACCCAGTACTTC. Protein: CASGGAQETQYF.

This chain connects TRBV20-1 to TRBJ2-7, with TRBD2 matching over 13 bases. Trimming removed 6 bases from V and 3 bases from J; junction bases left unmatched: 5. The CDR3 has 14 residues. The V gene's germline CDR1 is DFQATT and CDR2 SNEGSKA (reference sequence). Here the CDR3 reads CSAPGLAGLYEQYF. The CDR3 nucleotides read TGCAGTGCGCCGGGACTAGCGGGGCTCTACGAGCAGTACTTC.

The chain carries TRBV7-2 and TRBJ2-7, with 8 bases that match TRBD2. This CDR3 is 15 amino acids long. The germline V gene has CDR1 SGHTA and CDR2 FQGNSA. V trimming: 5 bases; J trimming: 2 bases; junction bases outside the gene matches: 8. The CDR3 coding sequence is TGTGCCAGCAGCCGGCGAGCGGGAGAGACCTACGAGCAGTACTTC. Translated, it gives CASSRRAGETYEQYF.

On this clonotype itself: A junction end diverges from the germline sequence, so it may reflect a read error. The CDR3 loop is CVSSLAQGIYEQYF. CDR3 DNA: TGTGTCAGCAGTTTGGCACAGGGGATCTACGAGCAGTACTTC. The genes are TRBV28 and TRBJ2-7; 7 bases are shared with TRBD1. The CDR3 is 14 amino acids. Germline V CDR1 and CDR2: MDHEN, SYDVKM.

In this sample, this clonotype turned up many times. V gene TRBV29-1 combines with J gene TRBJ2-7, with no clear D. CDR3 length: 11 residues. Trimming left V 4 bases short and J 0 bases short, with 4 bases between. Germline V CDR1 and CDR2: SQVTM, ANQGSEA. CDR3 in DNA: TGCAGCGTTGTGCTCTCCTACGAGCAGTACTTC. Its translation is CSVVLSYEQYF.

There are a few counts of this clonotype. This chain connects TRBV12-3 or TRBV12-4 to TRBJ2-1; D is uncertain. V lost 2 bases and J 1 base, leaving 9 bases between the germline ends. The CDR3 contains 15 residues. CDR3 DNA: TGTGCCAGCAGTTTATTGGGGAAATCCTACAATGAGCAGTTCTTC. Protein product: CASSLLGKSYNEQFF.

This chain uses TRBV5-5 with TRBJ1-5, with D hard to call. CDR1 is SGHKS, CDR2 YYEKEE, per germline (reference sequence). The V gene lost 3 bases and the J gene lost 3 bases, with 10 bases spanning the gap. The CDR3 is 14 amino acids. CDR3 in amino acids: CASSSPGLNQPQHF. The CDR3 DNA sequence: TGTGCCAGCAGCTCCCCAGGACTCAATCAGCCCCAGCATTTT.

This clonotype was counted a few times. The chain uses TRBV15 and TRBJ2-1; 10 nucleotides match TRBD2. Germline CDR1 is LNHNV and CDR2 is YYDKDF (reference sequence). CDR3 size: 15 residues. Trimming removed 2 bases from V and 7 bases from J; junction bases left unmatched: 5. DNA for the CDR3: TGTGCCACCAGCAGACTAGCGGGAGTCGGGAATGAGCAGTTCTTC. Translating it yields CATSRLAGVGNEQFF.

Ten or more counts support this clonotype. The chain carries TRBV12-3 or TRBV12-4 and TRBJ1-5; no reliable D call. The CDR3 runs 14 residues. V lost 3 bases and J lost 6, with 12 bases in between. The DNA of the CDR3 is TGTGCCAGCAGTTTGGGAGGCCAAGGTCAGCCCCAGCATTTT. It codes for CASSLGGQGQPQHF.

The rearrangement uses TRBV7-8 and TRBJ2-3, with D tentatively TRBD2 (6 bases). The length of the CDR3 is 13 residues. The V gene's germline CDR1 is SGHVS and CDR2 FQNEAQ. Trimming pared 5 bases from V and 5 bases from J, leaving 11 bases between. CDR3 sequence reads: CASSRGKGDTQYF. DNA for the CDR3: TGTGCCAGCAGCCGCGGGAAAGGAGATACGCAGTATTTT.

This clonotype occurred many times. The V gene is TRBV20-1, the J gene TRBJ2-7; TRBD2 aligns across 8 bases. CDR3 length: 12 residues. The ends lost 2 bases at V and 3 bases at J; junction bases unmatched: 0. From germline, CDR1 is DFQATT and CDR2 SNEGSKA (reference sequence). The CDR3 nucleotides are TGCAGTGCTAGACTAGCGGGCTACGAGCAGTACTTC. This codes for CSARLAGYEQYF.

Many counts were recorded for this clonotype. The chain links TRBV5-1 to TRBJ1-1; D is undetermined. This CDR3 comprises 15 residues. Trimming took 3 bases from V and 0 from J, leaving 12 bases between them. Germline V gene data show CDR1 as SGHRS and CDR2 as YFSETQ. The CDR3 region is CASSSLGRLNTEAFF. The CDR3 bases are TGCGCCAGCAGCTCCCTTGGCAGGTTGAACACTGAAGCTTTCTTT.